This T cell receptor beta chain was captured by sequencing in a study of beta chain features in type 1 diabetes. Regarding the study as a whole: When Type 1 diabetes patients were examined, their TCRB CDR3s proved moderately but significantly shorter in all four CD4+ subsets. In these data, an HLA type influence on TCRB rearrangement remained unresolved.

Note on this clone: The antigen is unknown.

The CDR3 covers 13 residues. Germline V CDR1 and CDR2: GTSNPN, SVGIG (reference sequence). Sequencing targeted expressed TCRB transcripts, as all isolated RNA had been reverse transcribed. The assay was immunoSEQ multiplex PCR, and TCRdb's table has in-frame clones only and misses some. The table lists about 650,000 clones, around 12% of them singletons, with around 0.12% in the top ten. Sorting with CD45RO/CCR7/CD25/CD127/CD95/CD27 yielded naive, central memory, regulatory and stem-like memory CD4+ cells. This clonotype was obtained from a man younger than 45 with type 1 diabetes. The rearrangement links TRBV30 to TRBJ1-6; TRBD1 is a possible D gene (5 bases). The material sequenced was naive CD4+ T cells from blood. CDR3 region: CALAGRVDSPLHF. CDR3 sequence (DNA): TGTGCACTAGCAGGCAGGGTTGATTCACCCCTCCACTTT.